This T cell receptor (beta chain) was profiled in a study of CD8+CD57+ T cells in acquired aplastic anemia. Study-wide background: Each DNA sample taken from sorted CD4+ and CD8+ cells came to around 2.9 ug on average. Whole-study results and caveats: Patients and healthy controls showed no significant CD8+ Simpson's diversity difference. Approximately 30 CD8+ CDR3 sequences were shared between patients and controls.

For CDR3 and TCR beta VDJ profiling, genomic DNA was the template used. MiXCR, run by TCRdb on the reads, gives a single entry per CDR3 protein. The repertoire holds about 48,000 distinct CDR3 sequences, with about two thirds as singletons. Notes on this clonotype: Its specificity is not known.

The CDR3 covers 13 residues. Germline lookup yields CDR1 SGHTA and CDR2 FQGNSA. Trimming removed 6 bases at V and 2 bases at J, with 10 bases between. This receptor was identified in a human donor in good health, serving as a control. The genes are TRBV7-2 and TRBJ1-1; D not certain. What was sequenced was sorted CD4+, CD8+, or CD8+CD57+ T cells (not recorded which) from PBMCs. CDR3 sequence (DNA): TGTGCCAGCAGTAAGAGCAAAAACACTGAAGCTTTCTTT. It codes for CASSKSKNTEAFF. Variable domain in full (rest from reference TRBV7-2 and TRBJ1-1): GAGVSQSPSNKVTEKGKDVELRCDPISGHTALYWYRQSLGQGLEFLIYFQGNSAPDKSGLPSDRFSAERTGGSVSTLTIQRTQQEDSAVYLCASSKSKNTEAFFGQGTRLTVV.